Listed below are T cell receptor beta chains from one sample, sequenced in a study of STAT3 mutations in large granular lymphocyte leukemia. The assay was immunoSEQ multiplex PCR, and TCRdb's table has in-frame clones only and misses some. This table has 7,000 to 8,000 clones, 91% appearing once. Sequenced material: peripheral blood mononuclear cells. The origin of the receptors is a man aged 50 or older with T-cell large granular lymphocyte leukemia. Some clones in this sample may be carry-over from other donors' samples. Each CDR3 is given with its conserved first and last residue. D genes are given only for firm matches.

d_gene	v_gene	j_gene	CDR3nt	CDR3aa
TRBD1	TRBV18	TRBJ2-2	TGTGCCAGCTCACCAATCCTCCGGGACAGGGCTTCTCTTTACACCGGGGAGCTGTTTTTT	CASSPILRDRASLYTGELFF
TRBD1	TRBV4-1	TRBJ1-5	TGCGCCAGCAGCCAAGAAGTGTACAGGGGACTCAATCAGCCCCAGCATTTT	CASSQEVYRGLNQPQHF
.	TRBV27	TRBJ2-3	TGTGCCAGCAGTTTCTACCCGGTTAGGGGCACAGATACGCAGTATTTT	CASSFYPVRGTDTQYF
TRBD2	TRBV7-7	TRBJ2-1	TGTGCCAGCAGCTTAACACTAGCGGAGACCTACAATGAGCAGTTCTTC	CASSLTLAETYNEQFF
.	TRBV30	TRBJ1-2	TGTGCCTCCCGGTGGGACACAGACACCCGGCGGTATGGCTACACCTTC	CASRWDTDTRRYGYTF
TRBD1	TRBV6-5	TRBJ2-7	TGTGCCAGCAGTATCGGACAGGGAGCCTACGAGCAGTACTTC	CASSIGQGAYEQYF
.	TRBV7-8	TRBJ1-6	TGTGCCAGCAGCTACAAGTGGGGGGCAGGTTCACCCCTCCACTTT	CASSYKWGAGSPLHF
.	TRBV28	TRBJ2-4	TGTGCCAGCAGTAAGGGACTAGCCAAAAACATTCAGTACTTC	CASSKGLAKNIQYF
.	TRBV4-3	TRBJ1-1	TGCGCCAGCAGCCGGGGAGTGAACACTGAAGCTTTCTTT	CASSRGVNTEAFF
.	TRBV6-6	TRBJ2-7	TGTGCCAGCAAGAGCGGCTACTACGAGCAGTACTTC	CASKSGYYEQYF
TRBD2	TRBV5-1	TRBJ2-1	TGCGCCAGCAGCTGGGCTAGCGGGGCCAACAATGAGCAGTTCTTC	CASSWASGANNEQFF
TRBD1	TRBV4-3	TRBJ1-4	TGCGCCAGCAGCAGCTCCGGGACAGGGATTGAAAAACTGTTTTTT	CASSSSGTGIEKLFF
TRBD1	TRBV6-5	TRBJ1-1	TGTGCCAGCAGTTACTCACAGGGGGGGCCTGAAGCTTTCTTT	CASSYSQGGPEAFF